The rows below give T cell receptor beta chains drawn from one sample of a study of Graves' ophthalmopathy and Graves' hyperthyroidism. A single record per CDR3 protein comes from TCRdb applying MiXCR to the multiplex PCR reads. This sample carries 300,000 to 500,000 distinct CDR3 sequences, less than 20% of them seen once, and the ten largest clones take around 6.6%. The material sequenced was peripheral blood. Receptor source: a woman between 18 and 29 years old with stable Graves' hyperthyroidism. CDR3s include the opening cysteine and the closing phenylalanine or tryptophan. D genes are given only for firm matches. Clone size is given as once, few or many counts, or a class when the clone is expanded.

d_call: NA; clone_size: many; v_call: TRBV7-8; j_call: TRBJ2-5; cdr3_nt: TGTGCCAGCAGCTCCCTTAGCTTCCGGGAGACCCAGTACTTC; cdr3_aa: CASSSLSFRETQYF
d_call: NA; clone_size: many; v_call: TRBV5-1; j_call: TRBJ1-1; cdr3_nt: TGCGCCAGCAGCTTGTTAGGGGGACCAATGAACACTGAAGCTTTCTTT; cdr3_aa: CASSLLGGPMNTEAFF
d_call: NA; clone_size: many; v_call: TRBV6-2/TRBV6-3; j_call: TRBJ2-5; cdr3_nt: TGTGCCAGCAGTTACAGGGCTTCAGAGACCCAGTACTTC; cdr3_aa: CASSYRASETQYF
d_call: NA; clone_size: many; v_call: TRBV9; j_call: TRBJ1-1; cdr3_nt: TGTGCCAGCAGTGTACAGGGGAACACTGAAGCTTTCTTT; cdr3_aa: CASSVQGNTEAFF
d_call: TRBD1; clone_size: many; v_call: TRBV28; j_call: TRBJ1-2; cdr3_nt: TGTGCCAGCAGTTTAACCCAGGGGACAGAAGCTAACTATGGCTACACCTTC; cdr3_aa: CASSLTQGTEANYGYTF
d_call: NA; clone_size: many; v_call: TRBV7-9; j_call: TRBJ1-2; cdr3_nt: TGTGCCAGCAGCTTAGGCGCCTCAAGAAACTATGGCTACACCTTC; cdr3_aa: CASSLGASRNYGYTF
d_call: NA; clone_size: many; v_call: TRBV12-5; j_call: TRBJ1-5; cdr3_nt: TGTGCTAGTGACCCGGGAGGGGGGCTGGGGCAGCCCCAGCATTTT; cdr3_aa: CASDPGGGLGQPQHF
d_call: NA; clone_size: many; v_call: TRBV20-1; j_call: TRBJ1-1; cdr3_nt: TGCAGTGCTTCGGGACACGAGCTCATGAACACTGAAGCTTTCTTT; cdr3_aa: CSASGHELMNTEAFF
d_call: TRBD2; clone_size: few; v_call: TRBV19; j_call: TRBJ2-7; cdr3_nt: TGTGCCAGTAGTATGACTAGCGGCTCCTACGAGCAGTACTTC; cdr3_aa: CASSMTSGSYEQYF
d_call: NA; clone_size: many; v_call: TRBV29-1; j_call: TRBJ1-1; cdr3_nt: TGCAGCGTTGCTGTTGGACACCCCAAGACTGAAGCTTTCTTT; cdr3_aa: CSVAVGHPKTEAFF
d_call: TRBD1; clone_size: many; v_call: TRBV19; j_call: TRBJ1-2; cdr3_nt: TGTGCCAGTACCCCGACAGGGAAGGATGGCTACACCTTC; cdr3_aa: CASTPTGKDGYTF
d_call: NA; clone_size: many; v_call: TRBV2; j_call: TRBJ1-5; cdr3_nt: TGTGCCAGCAGTGGGACAGATAGCAATCAGCCCCAGCATTTT; cdr3_aa: CASSGTDSNQPQHF
d_call: NA; clone_size: many; v_call: TRBV7-2; j_call: TRBJ2-5; cdr3_nt: TGTGCCAGCAGCTTAGCGGGGGGGCGGGACGAGACCCAGTACTTC; cdr3_aa: CASSLAGGRDETQYF